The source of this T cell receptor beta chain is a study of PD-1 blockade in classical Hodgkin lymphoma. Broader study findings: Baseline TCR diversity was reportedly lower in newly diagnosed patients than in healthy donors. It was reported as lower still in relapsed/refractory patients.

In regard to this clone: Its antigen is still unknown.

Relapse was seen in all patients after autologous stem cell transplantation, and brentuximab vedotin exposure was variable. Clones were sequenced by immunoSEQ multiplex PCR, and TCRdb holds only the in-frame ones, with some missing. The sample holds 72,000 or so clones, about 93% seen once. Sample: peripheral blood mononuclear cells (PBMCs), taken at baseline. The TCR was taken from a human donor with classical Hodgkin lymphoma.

The CDR3 reads CASSFEVAGSYEQYF. In nucleotides, the CDR3 is TGCGCCAGCAGCTTCGAGGTAGCGGGGTCCTACGAGCAGTACTTC. The V call is TRBV5-1, the J call TRBJ2-7; the match to TRBD2 covers 8 bases. J lost 1 base, V lost 2 bases, and 5 bases had no gene match. The CDR3 loop spans 15 amino acids. Germline CDR1 is SGHRS and CDR2 is YFSETQ.